Given below is one T cell receptor (beta chain) in context. What antigen it recognizes has not been identified. Base-call qualities are not available, and no considerably larger clone is one nucleotide away. Library preparation employed the immunoSEQ multiplex PCR assay. Imported from immuneACCESS, the table was reduced by TCRdb to in-frame sequences with V and J called. These copies leave out some clones; in studies compared against another copy, an unresolved V gene accounts for under half, and the cause of the remainder is not known. This sample gives about 4,000 clones in total; just over 85% of them show up just once. The biggest ten clones account for around 15% of the sample. The record originates from a study of T cell changes during pregnancy in multiple sclerosis (dated by TCRdb to about 2019). Regarding the study in general: The study looked at changes in the T cell repertoire across pregnancy in women with multiple sclerosis.

The CDR3 contains 17 residues, cysteine and phenylalanine counted. This entry keeps only the CDR3 DNA: 51 bases, framed from base 1. CDR1 and CDR2 were assigned from the germline V gene (reference sequence) as SEHNR and FQNEAQ. Clipping removes 4 bases from V and 5 bases from J, with 15 as the unmatched junction base count. This clonotype was obtained from a female donor in good health, enrolled as a control in a pregnancy study. This specimen was CD8+ T cells from peripheral blood mononuclear cells, taken in the first trimester of pregnancy. The sequence joins TRBV7-9 to TRBJ1-2; the junction holds 8 bases that match TRBD1. The nucleotide sequence is TGTGCCAGCAGCTCTCCGGGACAGGAGTCCCCTAGGTATGGCTACACCTTC. Its translation reads: CASSSPGQESPRYGYTF.